Below, 2 T cell receptor beta chains from the same sample are listed, as sequenced in a study of cytomegalovirus exposure and HLA in healthy donors. Primers for the PCR totalled 60 Vbeta and 13 Jbeta. Libraries were prepared by immunoSEQ multiplex PCR; TCRdb keeps only in-frame clonotypes and omits some of them. The profile shows some 200,000 clones, around 80% of them singletons. Sequencing used PBMCs. The source is a woman in her thirties or forties in good health and CMV-seronegative.

The chain uses TRBV19 and TRBJ1-1, with 8 positions matching TRBD1. The J segment lost 1 base and the V segment lost 9 bases, leaving 10 bases of the junction unmatched. This CDR3 comprises 15 residues. From germline, CDR1 is LNHDA and CDR2 SQIVND (reference sequence). The chain's CDR3 is CASADSGGTNTEAFF. DNA for the CDR3: TGTGCCAGCGCAGATTCAGGGGGCACGAACACTGAAGCTTTCTTT.

The chain employs TRBV10-3 and TRBJ2-3, with 9 bases lining up with TRBD1. V dropped 2 bases and J dropped 8; count of bases not matched to a gene: 11. The CDR3 is made up of 16 amino acids. Germline CDR1 is ENHRY and CDR2 is SYGVKD. CDR3 sequence: CAISEPLQGANPTQYF. CDR3 bases: TGTGCCATCAGTGAGCCACTACAGGGGGCTAACCCTACGCAGTATTTT.